This TCR beta chain was captured in a study of T cell repertoires in aging, cancer and after chemotherapy. Study context: About 9 million TCR reads were in the whole dataset. General study results and limits: Rebound thymic output was suggested by rising median generation probability during chemotherapy in each cancer cohort. In cancer patients, declining TCR diversity with age involved lost richness and lost evenness.

TRB rearrangements spanning V, D and J were amplified using mixed TRB-A/B primers. TCRdb independently ran MiXCR on the multiplex PCR reads; one entry per CDR3 protein. Of 10,000 or so distinct CDR3 sequences listed, 30% to 35% are singletons. This clonotype showed up just a few times. The antigen is not known. V shed 6 bases and J 2 bases; nucleotides not matched to a gene: 6. Germline CDR1 reads LNHDA; CDR2 reads SQIVND (reference sequence). CDR3 length equals 14 residues. Peripheral blood genomic DNA, not sorted cells or RNA, was the template. This receptor was taken from a human donor in good health. The donor label of this sample is uncertain. The chain employs TRBV19 and TRBJ2-7; 8 nucleotides agree with TRBD1. Material for sequencing was blood. CDR3 region: CASRPGQVPYEQYF. For the CDR3, the DNA is TGTGCCAGTAGACCGGGACAGGTTCCCTACGAGCAGTACTTC.